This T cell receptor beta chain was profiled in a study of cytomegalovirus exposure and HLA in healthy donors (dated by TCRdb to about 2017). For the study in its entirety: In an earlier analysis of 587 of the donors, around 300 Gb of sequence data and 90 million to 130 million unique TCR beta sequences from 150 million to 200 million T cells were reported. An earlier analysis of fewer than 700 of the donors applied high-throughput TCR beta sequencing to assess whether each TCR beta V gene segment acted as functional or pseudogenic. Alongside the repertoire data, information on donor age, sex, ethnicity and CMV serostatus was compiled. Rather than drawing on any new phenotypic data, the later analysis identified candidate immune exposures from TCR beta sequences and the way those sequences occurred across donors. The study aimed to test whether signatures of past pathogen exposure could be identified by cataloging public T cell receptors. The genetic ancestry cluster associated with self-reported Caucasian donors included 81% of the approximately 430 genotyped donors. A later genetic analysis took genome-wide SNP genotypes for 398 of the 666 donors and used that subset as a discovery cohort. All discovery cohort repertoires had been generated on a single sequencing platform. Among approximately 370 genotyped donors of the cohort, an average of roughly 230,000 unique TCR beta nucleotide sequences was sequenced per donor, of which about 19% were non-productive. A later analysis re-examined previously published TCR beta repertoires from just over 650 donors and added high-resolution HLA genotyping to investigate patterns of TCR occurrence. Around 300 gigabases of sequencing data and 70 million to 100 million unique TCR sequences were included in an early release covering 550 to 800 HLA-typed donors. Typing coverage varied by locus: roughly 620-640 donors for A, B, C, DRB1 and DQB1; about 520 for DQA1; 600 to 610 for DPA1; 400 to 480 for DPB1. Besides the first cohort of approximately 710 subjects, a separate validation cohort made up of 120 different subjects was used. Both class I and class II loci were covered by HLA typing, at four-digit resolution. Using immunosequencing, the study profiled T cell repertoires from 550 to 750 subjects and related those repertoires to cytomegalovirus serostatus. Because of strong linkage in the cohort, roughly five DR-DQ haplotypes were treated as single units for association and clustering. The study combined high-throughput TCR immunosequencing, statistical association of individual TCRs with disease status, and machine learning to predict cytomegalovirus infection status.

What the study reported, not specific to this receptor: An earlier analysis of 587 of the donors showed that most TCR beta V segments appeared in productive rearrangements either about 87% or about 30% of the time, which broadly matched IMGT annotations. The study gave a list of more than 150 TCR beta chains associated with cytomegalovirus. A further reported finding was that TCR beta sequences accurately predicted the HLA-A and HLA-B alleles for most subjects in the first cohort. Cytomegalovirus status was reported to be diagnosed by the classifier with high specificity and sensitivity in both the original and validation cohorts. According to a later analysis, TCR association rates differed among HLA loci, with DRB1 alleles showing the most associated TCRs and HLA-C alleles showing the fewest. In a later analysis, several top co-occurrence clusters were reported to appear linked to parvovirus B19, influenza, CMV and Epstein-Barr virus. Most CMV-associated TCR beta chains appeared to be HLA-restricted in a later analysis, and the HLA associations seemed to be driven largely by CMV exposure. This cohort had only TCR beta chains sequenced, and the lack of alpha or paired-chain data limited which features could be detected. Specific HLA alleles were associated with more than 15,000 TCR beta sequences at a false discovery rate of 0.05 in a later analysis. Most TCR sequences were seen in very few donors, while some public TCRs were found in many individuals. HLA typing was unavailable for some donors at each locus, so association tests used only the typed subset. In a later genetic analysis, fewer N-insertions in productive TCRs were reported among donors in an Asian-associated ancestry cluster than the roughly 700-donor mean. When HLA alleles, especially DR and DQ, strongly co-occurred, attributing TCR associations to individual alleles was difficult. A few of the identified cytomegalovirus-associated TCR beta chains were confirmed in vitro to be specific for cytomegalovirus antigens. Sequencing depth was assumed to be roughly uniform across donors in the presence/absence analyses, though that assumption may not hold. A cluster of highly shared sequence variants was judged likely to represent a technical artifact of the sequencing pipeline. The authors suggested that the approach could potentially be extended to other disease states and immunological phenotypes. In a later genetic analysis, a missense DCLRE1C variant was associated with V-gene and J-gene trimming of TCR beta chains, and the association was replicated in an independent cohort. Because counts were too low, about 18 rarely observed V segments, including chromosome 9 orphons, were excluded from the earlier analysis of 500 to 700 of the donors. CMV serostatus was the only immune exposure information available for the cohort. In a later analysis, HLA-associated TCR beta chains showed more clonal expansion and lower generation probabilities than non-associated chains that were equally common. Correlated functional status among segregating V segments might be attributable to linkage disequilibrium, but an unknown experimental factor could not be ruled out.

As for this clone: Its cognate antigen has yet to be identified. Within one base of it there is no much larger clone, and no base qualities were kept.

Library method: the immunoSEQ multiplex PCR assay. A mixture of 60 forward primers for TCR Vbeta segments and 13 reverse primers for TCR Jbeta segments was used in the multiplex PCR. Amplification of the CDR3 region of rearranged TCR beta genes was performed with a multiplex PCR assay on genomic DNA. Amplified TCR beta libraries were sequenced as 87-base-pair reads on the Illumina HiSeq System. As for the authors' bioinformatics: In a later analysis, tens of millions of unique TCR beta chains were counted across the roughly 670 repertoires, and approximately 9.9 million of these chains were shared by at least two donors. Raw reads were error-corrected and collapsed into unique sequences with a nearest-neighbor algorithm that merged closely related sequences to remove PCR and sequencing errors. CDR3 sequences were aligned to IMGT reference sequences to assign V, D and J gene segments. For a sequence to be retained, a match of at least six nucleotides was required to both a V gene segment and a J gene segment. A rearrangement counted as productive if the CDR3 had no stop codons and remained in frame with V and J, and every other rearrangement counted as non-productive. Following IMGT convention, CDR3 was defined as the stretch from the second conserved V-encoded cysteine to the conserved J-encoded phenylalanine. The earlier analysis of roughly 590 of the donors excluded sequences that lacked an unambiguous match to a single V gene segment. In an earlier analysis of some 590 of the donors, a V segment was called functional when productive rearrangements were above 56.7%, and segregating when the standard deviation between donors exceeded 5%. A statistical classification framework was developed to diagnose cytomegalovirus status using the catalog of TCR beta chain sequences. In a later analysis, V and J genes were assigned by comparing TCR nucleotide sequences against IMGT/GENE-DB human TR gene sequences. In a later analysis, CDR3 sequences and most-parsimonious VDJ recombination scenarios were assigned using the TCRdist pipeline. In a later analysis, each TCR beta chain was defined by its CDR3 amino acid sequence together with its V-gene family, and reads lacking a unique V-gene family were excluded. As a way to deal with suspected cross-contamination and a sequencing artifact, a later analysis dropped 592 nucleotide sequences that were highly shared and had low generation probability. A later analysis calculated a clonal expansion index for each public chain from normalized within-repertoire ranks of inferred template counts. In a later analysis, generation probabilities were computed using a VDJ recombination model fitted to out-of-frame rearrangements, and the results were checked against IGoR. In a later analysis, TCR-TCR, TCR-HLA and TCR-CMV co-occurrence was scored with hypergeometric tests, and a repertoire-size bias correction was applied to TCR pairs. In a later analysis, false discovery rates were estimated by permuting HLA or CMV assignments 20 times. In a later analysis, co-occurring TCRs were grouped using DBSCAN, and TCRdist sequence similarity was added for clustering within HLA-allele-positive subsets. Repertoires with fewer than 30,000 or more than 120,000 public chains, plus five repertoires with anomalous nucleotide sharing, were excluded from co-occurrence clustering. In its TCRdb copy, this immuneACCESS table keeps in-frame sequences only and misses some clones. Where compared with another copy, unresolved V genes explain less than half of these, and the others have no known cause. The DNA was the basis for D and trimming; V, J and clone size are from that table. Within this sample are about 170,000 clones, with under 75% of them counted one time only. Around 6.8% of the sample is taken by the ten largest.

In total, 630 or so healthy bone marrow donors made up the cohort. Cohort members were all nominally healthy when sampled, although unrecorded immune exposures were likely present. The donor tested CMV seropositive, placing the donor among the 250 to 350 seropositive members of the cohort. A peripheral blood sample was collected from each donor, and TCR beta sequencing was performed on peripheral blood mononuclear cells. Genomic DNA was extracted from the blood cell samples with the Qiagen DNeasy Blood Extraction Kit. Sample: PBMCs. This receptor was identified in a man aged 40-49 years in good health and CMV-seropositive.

The CDR3 corresponds to CASSPRMITGGLNTEAFF. At the DNA level, the sequence is TGCGCCAGCAGCCCAAGAATGATAACAGGGGGTTTGAACACTGAAGCTTTCTTT. This sequence uses TRBV4-3 and TRBJ1-1, and TRBD1 matches 8 of the central bases. From a lookup of the germline V gene, CDR1 and CDR2 are LGHNA and YSLEER. Trimming takes 4 bases off V and 0 bases off J; junction bases not matched to a gene: 13. From its cysteine to its phenylalanine, the CDR3 spans 18 amino acids. Only the CDR3 DNA is retained, 54 bases long and in frame from the first base.